The 13 T cell receptor beta chains below all came from one sample that was sequenced in a study of cytomegalovirus exposure and HLA in healthy donors. The PCR employed 60 Vbeta primers together with 13 Jbeta primers. Method: immunoSEQ multiplex PCR; TCRdb's copy keeps in-frame clones and lacks some. The sample carries 200,000 to 250,000 clones, 75% to 90% recorded once. Input material: PBMCs. The origin of the receptors is a woman younger than 30 in good health and CMV-seronegative.

The rearrangement links TRBV4-2 to TRBJ2-4; TRBD2 aligns across 11 bases. V lost 1 base to trimming and J lost 4 bases; unmatched junction nucleotides: 6. The CDR3 runs 17 residues. Germline V gene lookup returns CDR1 LGHNA and CDR2 YNFKEQ. Here the CDR3 DNA reads TGTGCCAGCAGCCAAGCACTAGCGGGAGTTGGGAAAAACATTCAGTACTTC. As protein: CASSQALAGVGKNIQYF.

A single count supports this clone. This sequence joins TRBV7-9 and TRBJ1-2; D gene ambiguous. V was cut by 1 base and J by 3 bases, with 12 bases left in between. In germline, CDR1 is SEHNR, CDR2 FQNEAQ (reference sequence). This CDR3 region has 15 residues. The CDR3 protein is CASSLGAPTDYGYTF. As DNA, the CDR3 is TGTGCCAGCAGCTTAGGGGCCCCAACGGACTATGGCTACACCTTC. Based on the CDR3 plus reference TRBV7-9 and TRBJ1-2, the full variable domain is DTGVSQNPRHKITKRGQNVTFRCDPISEHNRLYWYRQTLGQGPEFLTYFQNEAQLEKSRLLSDRFSAERPKGSFSTLEIQRTEQGDSAMYLCASSLGAPTDYGYTFGSGTRLTVV.

This rearrangement joins TRBV7-9 to TRBJ1-1, with D possibly being TRBD1 (5 bases). The CDR3 length is 13 residues. CDR1 and CDR2 (germline): SEHNR, FQNEAQ (reference sequence). V was shortened by 2 bases and J by 6 bases, with 10 bases between the two germline ends. CDR3 in DNA: TGTGCCAGCAGCTTACAAGGGGTGGCTGAAGCTTTCTTT. It yields the protein CASSLQGVAEAFF.

The chain combines TRBV29-1 with TRBJ2-1; 16 bases are a match to TRBD2. Germline V gene lookup returns CDR1 SQVTM and CDR2 ANQGSEA. The CDR3 is made up of 17 amino acids. The J segment lost 2 bases and the V segment lost 6 bases, leaving 7 bases of the junction unmatched. CDR3 in amino acids: CSVIPGLAGGTYNEQFF. In DNA, the CDR3 is TGCAGCGTGATCCCGGGACTAGCGGGAGGGACCTACAATGAGCAGTTCTTC.

A few counts support this clone. The chain carries TRBV4-2 and TRBJ1-6; a weak D match, TRBD1 (6 bases). Germline V gene data show CDR1 as LGHNA and CDR2 as YNFKEQ. CDR3 length: 17 residues. V lost 6 bases to trimming and J lost 7 bases, with 22 bases between them. In nucleotides, the CDR3 is TGTGCCAGCAGTCAAAAACAGGGTCAGGACCTCAATTCACCCCTCCACTTT. As protein: CASSQKQGQDLNSPLHF.

The chain links TRBV7-2 to TRBJ2-3; D uncertain. The CDR3 consists of 15 residues. The germline V gene encodes CDR1 SGHTA and CDR2 FQGNSA. V lost 2 bases to trimming and J lost 2 bases, with 11 bases between them. The CDR3 loop reads CASSLRSRLTDTQYF. The CDR3 coding sequence is TGTGCCAGCAGCTTACGATCCAGGCTCACAGATACGCAGTATTTT.

The CDR3 spells CASSQVYGNTEAFF. DNA for the CDR3: TGCGCCAGCAGCCAAGTCTACGGTAACACTGAAGCTTTCTTT. The chain employs TRBV4-3 and TRBJ1-1; D remains unclear. Germline V gene sequence: CDR1 LGHNA, CDR2 YSLEER. V shed 1 base and J shed 2 bases, with 8 bases lying between them. The CDR3 consists of 14 residues.

The gene calls are TRBV28 and TRBJ1-1; tentatively, D is TRBD1 (6 bases). With 3 bases removed from V and 2 bases from J, the gap between germline ends came to 13 bases. CDR3 length equals 15 residues. Per the germline V gene, CDR1 is MDHEN and CDR2 is SYDVKM. The CDR3 DNA follows: TGTGCCAGCAGTTTTCCAGGGGATTTTAACACTGAAGCTTTCTTT. Translation: CASSFPGDFNTEAFF.

V usage is TRBV18 and J usage is TRBJ1-3, with 7 bases identical to TRBD1. From germline, CDR1 is KGHSH and CDR2 LQKENI. Losses at the gene ends were 3 bases for V and 0 bases for J; bases not matched to a gene: 5. The CDR3 runs to 16 residues. CDR3 in DNA: TGTGCCAGCTCACCCCTCCGGGACAGCTCTGGAAACACCATATATTTT. Amino acid sequence: CASSPLRDSSGNTIYF. Using reference TRBV18 and TRBJ1-3 for the parts outside the CDR3, the full variable domain is NAGVMQNPRHLVRRRGQEARLRCSPMKGHSHVYWYRQLPEEGLKFMVYLQKENIIDESGMPKERFSAEFPKEGPSILRIQQVVRGDSAAYFCASSPLRDSSGNTIYFGEGSWLTVV.

This sequence joins TRBV4-2 and TRBJ2-7, with 8 bases aligning to TRBD2. J was trimmed by 7 bases and V by 1 base; bases with no gene match: 0. The length of the CDR3 is 12 residues. The germline gives CDR1 LGHNA, CDR2 YNFKEQ. The DNA of the CDR3 is TGTGCCAGCAGCCAAGCGGGGGGGGAGCAGTACTTC. This sequence encodes CASSQAGGEQYF.

The chain has TRBV28 and TRBJ2-7, with D tentatively TRBD2 (7 bases). V was cut by 6 bases and J by 4 bases, with 19 bases left in between. CDR3 length equals 15 residues. CDR1 is MDHEN and CDR2 is SYDVKM in the germline V gene. DNA of the CDR3: TGTGCCAGCAGGAAGGGGGGAGGGAGTGGGTACGAGCAGTACTTC. This encodes CASRKGGGSGYEQYF.

V is TRBV10-2 and J is TRBJ2-5; TRBD2 aligns across 7 bases. This CDR3 comprises 13 residues. V was pared by 6 bases and J by 4 bases, with 5 bases of the junction left unmatched. Germline CDR1 is WSHSY and CDR2 is SAAADI. The CDR3 bases are TGCGCCAGCAGACTTCCGGGGGGAGAGACCCAGTACTTC. It specifies CASRLPGGETQYF.

In this sample, this clone turned up once. The rearrangement joins TRBV6-5 to TRBJ1-1; perhaps TRBD1 as D (5 bases). The CDR3 covers 15 residues. Germline CDR1 MNHEY, CDR2 SVGAGI. V lost 6 bases and J 4 bases, leaving 18 bases between the germline ends. CDR3 nucleotides: TGTGCCAGCAGCGCCGGACGGGGGAGGGCCACTGAAGCTTTCTTT. Translated: CASSAGRGRATEAFF.